This entry concerns a single T cell receptor beta chain. As yet, its antigen is unknown. This record comes from a study of T-cell reconstitution after alpha-beta-depleted transplantation in children. The study, taken as a whole, reports: The authors attributed T-cell counts and diversity one year after transplant mostly to newly produced T cells.

Library preparation (for TCRbeta) was performed with unique molecular identifiers. TCRdb re-called the PCR reads through MiXCR, storing one row per CDR3 protein. The table shows hundreds of thousands of distinct CDR3 sequences, with 15% to 20% occurring only once. The specimen comprised PBMCs, mostly from graft donor cells, sampled 360 days after TCRalphabeta/CD19-depleted stem cell transplant. This clonotype was obtained from a male patient aged 10 to 17 who had a stem cell transplant for acute lymphoblastic leukemia, so the T cells may come from the graft donor.

CDR3 in DNA: TGCGCCAGCACTGGACTAGCGGGAGGATTCAGTCGCACAGATACGCAGTATTTT. Translation gives CASTGLAGGFSRTDTQYF. The V gene is TRBV5-1, the J gene TRBJ2-3, with 14 positions matching TRBD2. The ends lost 6 bases at V and 1 base at J; junction bases unmatched: 10. CDR1 is SGHRS, CDR2 YFSETQ, per germline. The CDR3 is made up of 18 amino acids. The full variable domain, in which reference TRBV5-1 and TRBJ2-3 provide the parts outside the CDR3, is KAGVTQTPRYLIKTRGQQVTLSCSPISGHRSVSWYQQTPGQGLQFLFEYFSETQRNKGNFPGRFSGRQFSNSRSEMNVSTLELGDSALYLCASTGLAGGFSRTDTQYFGPGTRLTVL.